This paragraph covers one TCR beta chain sequence. TCRdb processed the 5' RACE reads anew with MiXCR; each CDR3 protein has one entry. The repertoire holds roughly 76,000 distinct CDR3 sequences, more than 5% seen once, with roughly 7.6% in the top ten. This entry comes from a study of T cells of healthy individuals. Germline V gene lookup returns CDR1 MDHEN and CDR2 SYDVKM. The CDR3 covers 16 residues. V lost 4 bases to trimming and J lost 5 bases, with 21 bases between them. The genes are TRBV28 and TRBJ2-7, with D perhaps matching TRBD2 (6 bases). The receptor was isolated from a female donor in good health. CDR3 sequence (DNA): TGTGCCAGCAGTTCAAACCGGGGAGGCCCGGAGGACGAGCAGTACTTC. As protein: CASSSNRGGPEDEQYF.